The source of this TCR beta chain is a study of T cell repertoires in cytomegalovirus infection (dated by TCRdb to between 2018 and 2020). With respect to the entire study: Peptide stimulations targeted recently identified HLA-C-restricted CMV epitopes, whose presentation resists viral immunomodulation, together with well-studied HLA-B-restricted epitopes. Donor HLA type was relevant to the analysis, as public TCR beta signatures indicated carriage of CMV infection together with the matching HLA type. Paper-wide results and their limitations: The ex vivo response was dominated by HLA-C-restricted CMV-specific TCR beta clonotypes, which also provided the single most frequent clonotype in two of eight donors. Cumulative frequency of public TCR beta family members discriminated carriers of CMV infection plus the relevant HLA type in this cohort and an independent 352-donor cohort.

Reading the germline V gene (reference sequence) gives CDR1 MNHEY and CDR2 SMNVEV. The CDR3 spans 14 residues, from the cysteine through the valine. The CDR3 DNA has 42 bases and is translated from base 1. Trimming removed 0 bases from V and 2 bases from J, leaving 8 bases between the germline ends. In its sample, this clonotype was seen a few times. Its cognate antigen has yet to be identified. Base quality data are lacking; no much larger clone is found one base away. The run used an Illumina HiSeq 1500. TCRdb's own reprocessing of the public reads used fastp at Q25 and MiXCR and kept productive beta chains. Each entry merges the rows of one CDR3 protein and shows their most common DNA and genes. The sample table shows around 800,000 distinct CDR3 sequences, and 32% are seen once. Roughly 12% of the sample rests with the top ten. The treatment or condition label here, explained by the study, means: in vitro stimulation with specific CMV peptide epitopes to enrich CMV-specific T cells.

Sequencing used cultured CD8+ T cells from PBMCs, obtained from culture after CMV antigen stimulation. The TCR originated in a human donor in good health (CMV status not recorded). Some clones in this sample may be carry-over from other donors' samples. The sequence joins TRBV27 to TRBJ2-7; there is no confident call for the D gene. Read as DNA, the sequence is TGTGCCAGCAGTTTATCCCTCGACGCCTACGAGCAGTACGTC. It is translated as CASSLSLDAYEQYV.